This T cell receptor (beta chain) was recovered during a study of blood T cell repertoires in COVID-19. Study-level background: Samples representing acute and convalescent COVID-19 were sourced from the United States, Italy and Spain. Sample material is recorded as cDNA or gDNA derived from T cells, B-cell-depleted T cells, or PBMCs.

Per the original methods: From reference gene primer amplification, estimates of nucleated cell counts were derived. Clones were read by immunoSEQ multiplex PCR, and TCRdb kept only the in-frame ones, dropping some. From that table come the V and J calls and clone size; the DNA was used to work out D and trimming. The sample has hundreds of thousands of clones, roughly nine tenths seen once; the top ten hold 7.2%. Germline lookup yields CDR1 SGHKS and CDR2 YYEKEE (reference sequence). The CDR3 extends over 13 amino acids. After removal of 5 bases from V and 5 bases from J, the junction contained 6 bases not matched to a gene.

Sequencing was performed on peripheral blood. The rearrangement joins TRBV5-5 to TRBJ2-5; 7 bases are a match to TRBD1. The sequence came from a man between 60 and 70 years old who had recovered from COVID-19. CDR3 in DNA: TGTGCCAGCAGAGGCAGGGGGTGGGAGACCCAGTACTTC. Translated, it gives CASRGRGWETQYF.